Here is one TCR beta chain with its context. Antigen: not known. The data originate from a study of cytomegalovirus exposure and HLA in healthy donors. V lost 4 bases and J 1 base, leaving 13 bases between the germline ends. Germline V gene lookup returns CDR1 MGHDK and CDR2 SYGVNS. The CDR3 runs to 15 residues. Study results and limitations: Earlier analysis found most TCR beta V segments productive about 90% or about 30% of the time. A later analysis associated 15,000 or so TCR beta sequences with HLA alleles at a 0.05 false discovery rate.

60 Vbeta and 13 Jbeta primers were used in PCR. Assay used: immunoSEQ multiplex PCR; TCRdb lists only in-frame clones, some missing. The sample carries about 160,000 clones, almost 80% recorded once. The sequence derives from a woman between 45 and 60 years old in good health and CMV-seronegative. The chain has TRBV25-1 and TRBJ1-1, with D possibly being TRBD1 (6 bases). Specimen: PBMCs. In DNA form, the CDR3 reads TGTGCCAGCAGTGGAAACAGGGTACGGAACACTGAAGCTTTCTTT. The encoded protein is CASSGNRVRNTEAFF.